A selection of T cell receptor beta chains follows, all from one sample in a study of blood T cells in healthy people across ages. Each CDR3 protein is one row after TCRdb ran MiXCR on the 5' RACE reads. The sample shows roughly 570,000 distinct CDR3 sequences, approximately 30% of them seen only once. The specimen was blood. All receptors derive from a woman in her seventies in good health. The CDR3 runs from the conserved cysteine through the conserved F or W. Each record gives: D gene, clone size, V gene, J gene, CDR3 DNA, CDR3 protein. D genes are given only for firm matches. Size tells how often a clone was seen (once, few, many) or the class of an expanded clone, and some rows leave it out.

>NA|NA|TRBV14|TRBJ1-1
TGTGCCAGCAGCCCGTATACAGGGATCACTGAAGCTTTCTTT
CASSPYTGITEAFF
>NA|NA|TRBV12-3/TRBV12-4|TRBJ2-1
TGTGCCAGCAGTTTGAGACTCCTCAACAATGAGCAGTTCTTC
CASSLRLLNNEQFF
>NA|few|TRBV20-1|TRBJ2-5
TGCAGTGCTAGAAGGTTTGGCCAGTCCCAAGAGACCCAGTACTTC
CSARRFGQSQETQYF
>TRBD2|NA|TRBV9|TRBJ2-1
TGTGCCAGCAGCCCGTCCCTAGCGGGGGCGTACAATGAGCAGCTCTTC
CASSPSLAGAYNEQLF
>TRBD2|NA|TRBV5-5|TRBJ2-1
TGTGCCAGCAGCGGGGGACTAGCGGGGGACCTTATGAATGAGCAGTTCTTC
CASSGGLAGDLMNEQFF
>TRBD2|NA|TRBV29-1|TRBJ2-3
TGCAGCGTTGACGGGGGGACGACTAATACGCAGTATTTT
CSVDGGTTNTQYF
>NA|many|TRBV12-3/TRBV12-4|TRBJ1-3
TGTGCCAGCAGCTTATACTCTGGAAACACCATATATTTT
CASSLYSGNTIYF
>NA|NA|TRBV5-1|TRBJ2-5
TGCGCCAGCGCCTCTAGGGCGGAAGAGACCCAGTACTTC
CASASRAEETQYF
>NA|NA|TRBV7-9|TRBJ2-2
TGTGCCAGCAGCTTAGACCAACAGCACACCGGGGAGCTGTTTTTT
CASSLDQQHTGELFF
>NA|NA|TRBV5-1|TRBJ2-3
TGCGCCAGCAGCTTGAGTTTCCAGGGGAGCACAGATACGCAGTATTTT
CASSLSFQGSTDTQYF
>NA|NA|TRBV12-3/TRBV12-4|TRBJ2-7
TGTGCCAGCAGTTTTTCCCAGGGGGAGCAGTACTTC
CASSFSQGEQYF
>NA|few|TRBV6-6|TRBJ1-2
TGTGCCAGCAGCCTCACCCGATATGGCTACACCTTC
CASSLTRYGYTF
>TRBD1|NA|TRBV20-1|TRBJ2-5
TGCAGTGCCAGTCGGGACAGGGCCTCCGGGACCCAGTACTTC
CSASRDRASGTQYF
>NA|NA|TRBV7-2|TRBJ2-6
TGTGCCAGCAGACAGGTTGGCTCTGGGGCCAACGTCCTGACTTTC
CASRQVGSGANVLTF
>NA|few|TRBV24-1|TRBJ2-2
TGTGCCACCAAGGGAGAAACGGCTCTCTTCACCGGGGAGCTGTTTTTT
CATKGETALFTGELFF
>NA|few|TRBV20-1|TRBJ2-7
TGCAGTGCTCGAACTCGGGACGGACCCTACGAGCAGTACTTC
CSARTRDGPYEQYF
>NA|NA|TRBV6-2/TRBV6-3|TRBJ2-3
TGTGCCAGCAGAAAAAGCCGGGACCTCCCATCGGATACGCAGTATTTT
CASRKSRDLPSDTQYF
>NA|NA|TRBV29-1|TRBJ1-1
TGCAGCACCCGTGAGGGGGGAACTGAAGCTTTCTTT
CSTREGGTEAFF